A selection of T cell receptor beta chains follows, all from one sample in a study of read filtering for tumor transcriptome and immune sequencing. TCRdb re-analysed the reads in MiXCR, keeping a single row per CDR3 protein. The repertoire has about 57,000 distinct CDR3 sequences, 20% of them found once; the top ten carry about 18%. The sample was a population of CD138-negative cells sorted from bone marrow. All receptors derive from a donor at least 40 years old with multiple myeloma. Both conserved end residues are part of each CDR3. The D gene is left open where the match is weak. Rows may omit the clone size; those that give it use once, few, many or a size class.

d_gene: -
v_gene: TRBV19
abundance: -
j_gene: TRBJ1-5
CDR3aa: CASKETANQPQHF
CDR3nt: TGTGCCAGTAAAGAGACAGCCAATCAGCCCCAGCATTTT

d_gene: TRBD2
v_gene: TRBV20-1
abundance: many
j_gene: TRBJ2-1
CDR3aa: CSAREGASGSDEQFF
CDR3nt: TGCAGTGCTAGGGAGGGGGCTAGCGGGAGTGATGAGCAGTTCTTC

d_gene: -
v_gene: TRBV2
abundance: many
j_gene: TRBJ2-1
CDR3aa: CASTADGGEDEQFF
CDR3nt: TGTGCCAGCACCGCGGACGGAGGAGAGGATGAGCAGTTCTTC

d_gene: -
v_gene: TRBV4-2
abundance: many
j_gene: TRBJ2-3
CDR3aa: CASSQDQDAEGDTQYF
CDR3nt: TGTGCCAGCAGCCAAGATCAGGACGCGGAAGGCGATACGCAGTATTTT

d_gene: TRBD2
v_gene: TRBV2
abundance: -
j_gene: TRBJ2-5
CDR3aa: CASSEWREEKTQYF
CDR3nt: TGTGCCAGCAGTGAATGGCGGGAGGAAAAGACCCAGTACTTC

d_gene: -
v_gene: TRBV29-1
abundance: many
j_gene: TRBJ2-3
CDR3aa: CSVDSQATDTQYF
CDR3nt: TGCAGCGTTGATTCACAGGCCACAGATACGCAGTATTTT

d_gene: -
v_gene: TRBV7-9
abundance: many
j_gene: TRBJ2-1
CDR3aa: CASSLRAGNEQFF
CDR3nt: TGTGCCAGCAGCCTGAGAGCTGGGAATGAGCAGTTCTTC

d_gene: TRBD2
v_gene: TRBV28
abundance: many
j_gene: TRBJ2-1
CDR3aa: CASSARTSGSNEQFF
CDR3nt: TGTGCCAGCAGTGCACGGACTAGCGGGAGCAATGAGCAGTTCTTC

d_gene: TRBD2
v_gene: TRBV24-1
abundance: -
j_gene: TRBJ2-3
CDR3aa: CATGGGTTDTQYF
CDR3nt: TGTGCCACCGGGGGGGGGACCACAGATACGCAGTATTTT

d_gene: -
v_gene: TRBV5-1
abundance: many
j_gene: TRBJ2-2
CDR3aa: CASSKNTGELFF
CDR3nt: TGCGCCAGCAGCAAGAACACCGGGGAGCTGTTTTTT

d_gene: TRBD2
v_gene: TRBV7-9
abundance: many
j_gene: TRBJ2-1
CDR3aa: CASSLAGTLAGNNEQFF
CDR3nt: TGTGCCAGCAGCTTAGCGGGCACTCTAGCGGGGAACAATGAGCAGTTCTTC

d_gene: -
v_gene: TRBV20-1
abundance: -
j_gene: TRBJ2-5
CDR3aa: CSAWGSGVGGETQYF
CDR3nt: TGCAGTGCTTGGGGCAGCGGAGTTGGAGGAGAGACCCAGTACTTC

d_gene: -
v_gene: TRBV28
abundance: -
j_gene: TRBJ1-3
CDR3aa: CASMGASSGNTIYF
CDR3nt: TGTGCCAGCATGGGAGCGAGCTCTGGAAACACCATATATTTT

d_gene: -
v_gene: TRBV5-5
abundance: -
j_gene: TRBJ1-3
CDR3aa: CATYGGATGNTIYF
CDR3nt: TGTGCCACGTATGGAGGGGCGACCGGAAACACCATATATTTT

d_gene: -
v_gene: TRBV5-1
abundance: -
j_gene: TRBJ2-5
CDR3aa: CASSFGGSGGETQYF
CDR3nt: TGCGCCAGCAGCTTCGGGGGGAGTGGGGGCGAGACCCAGTACTTC

d_gene: -
v_gene: TRBV6-2/TRBV6-3
abundance: few
j_gene: TRBJ1-5
CDR3aa: CASNRAYSNQPQHF
CDR3nt: TGTGCCAGCAACAGGGCATATAGCAATCAGCCCCAGCATTTT

d_gene: TRBD1
v_gene: TRBV19
abundance: -
j_gene: TRBJ1-1
CDR3aa: CASSIQNRGTEAFF
CDR3nt: TGTGCCAGTAGTATCCAAAACAGGGGAACTGAAGCTTTCTTT

d_gene: TRBD2
v_gene: TRBV27
abundance: many
j_gene: TRBJ2-1
CDR3aa: CASSSGTSGGPGGEQFF
CDR3nt: TGTGCCAGCAGTTCCGGGACTAGCGGGGGGCCGGGCGGTGAGCAGTTCTTC

d_gene: TRBD1
v_gene: TRBV5-1
abundance: -
j_gene: TRBJ1-4
CDR3aa: CASSRGGSNEKLFF
CDR3nt: TGCGCCAGCAGTCGAGGGGGCTCTAATGAAAAACTGTTTTTT

d_gene: -
v_gene: TRBV7-8
abundance: many
j_gene: TRBJ2-7
CDR3aa: CASSLRYSYEQYF
CDR3nt: TGTGCCAGCAGCTTGCGGTACTCCTACGAGCAGTACTTC

d_gene: -
v_gene: TRBV12-3/TRBV12-4
abundance: many
j_gene: TRBJ2-1
CDR3aa: CASSFEASLSSYNEQFF
CDR3nt: TGTGCCAGCAGTTTCGAGGCCTCCTTGAGCTCCTACAATGAGCAGTTCTTC

d_gene: -
v_gene: TRBV28
abundance: -
j_gene: TRBJ1-6
CDR3aa: CASSFSEYSPPHF
CDR3nt: TGTGCCAGCAGTTTTTCCGAGTATTCACCCCCCCACTTT

d_gene: -
v_gene: TRBV7-9
abundance: many
j_gene: TRBJ1-1
CDR3aa: CASTEGGFTEAFF
CDR3nt: TGTGCCAGCACCGAGGGGGGGTTCACTGAAGCTTTCTTT

d_gene: -
v_gene: TRBV29-1
abundance: many
j_gene: TRBJ1-1
CDR3aa: CSVEVGGIEAFF
CDR3nt: TGCAGCGTTGAAGTCGGGGGAATTGAAGCTTTCTTT

d_gene: TRBD1
v_gene: TRBV6-5
abundance: many
j_gene: TRBJ1-4
CDR3aa: CASRSNRGSSEKLFF
CDR3nt: TGTGCCAGCAGATCCAACAGGGGAAGTAGTGAAAAACTGTTTTTT

d_gene: -
v_gene: TRBV20-1
abundance: -
j_gene: TRBJ2-7
CDR3aa: CSARSGANEQYF
CDR3nt: TGCAGTGCTAGATCGGGGGCAAACGAGCAGTACTTC

d_gene: TRBD2
v_gene: TRBV19
abundance: -
j_gene: TRBJ2-1
CDR3aa: CASKVAGGSYNEQFF
CDR3nt: TGTGCCAGTAAAGTAGCGGGAGGCTCCTACAATGAGCAGTTCTTC

d_gene: TRBD1
v_gene: TRBV7-3
abundance: many
j_gene: TRBJ2-1
CDR3aa: CASSPRDRFEQFF
CDR3nt: TGTGCCAGCAGCCCCCGGGACAGATTTGAGCAGTTCTTC

d_gene: TRBD2
v_gene: TRBV28
abundance: many
j_gene: TRBJ2-7
CDR3aa: CASSPILAGGPTYEQYF
CDR3nt: TGTGCCAGCAGTCCCATTCTGGCGGGGGGGCCTACCTACGAGCAGTACTTC

d_gene: -
v_gene: TRBV2
abundance: -
j_gene: TRBJ1-5
CDR3aa: CASSDSLGARQPQHF
CDR3nt: TGTGCCAGCAGTGACTCACTCGGGGCCAGACAGCCCCAGCATTTT

d_gene: TRBD2
v_gene: TRBV30
abundance: many
j_gene: TRBJ2-2
CDR3aa: CAWSLAGGTGELFF
CDR3nt: TGTGCCTGGTCCCTAGCGGGAGGGACCGGGGAGCTGTTTTTT

d_gene: -
v_gene: TRBV24-1
abundance: many
j_gene: TRBJ2-7
CDR3aa: CASNGRILGQYF
CDR3nt: TGTGCCTCTAACGGACGGATCTTGGGGCAGTACTTC

d_gene: -
v_gene: TRBV2
abundance: many
j_gene: TRBJ2-1
CDR3aa: CASRSGSAYNEQFF
CDR3nt: TGTGCCAGCAGGAGCGGTTCTGCCTACAATGAGCAGTTCTTC

d_gene: -
v_gene: TRBV20-1
abundance: many
j_gene: TRBJ1-6
CDR3aa: CSARDVGSPLHF
CDR3nt: TGCAGTGCTAGAGACGTTGGTTCACCCCTCCACTTT

d_gene: -
v_gene: TRBV2
abundance: many
j_gene: TRBJ2-2
CDR3aa: CASTRGIDTGELFF
CDR3nt: TGTGCCAGCACCAGGGGAATTGACACCGGGGAGCTGTTTTTT

d_gene: TRBD2
v_gene: TRBV10-3
abundance: many
j_gene: TRBJ2-6
CDR3aa: CAISERTSGIYSGANVLTF
CDR3nt: TGTGCCATCAGTGAGCGGACTAGCGGGATCTATTCTGGGGCCAACGTCCTGACTTTC

d_gene: -
v_gene: TRBV29-1
abundance: many
j_gene: TRBJ2-7
CDR3aa: CSVGGTSSSYEQYF
CDR3nt: TGCAGCGTTGGAGGTACATCCTCCTCCTACGAGCAGTACTTC

d_gene: -
v_gene: TRBV4-2
abundance: many
j_gene: TRBJ1-1
CDR3aa: CASSQEPGLNTEAFF
CDR3nt: TGTGCCAGCAGCCAAGAACCAGGGTTGAACACTGAAGCTTTCTTT

d_gene: -
v_gene: TRBV28
abundance: many
j_gene: TRBJ2-5
CDR3aa: CASFDNSGTGPSGQYF
CDR3nt: TGTGCCAGCTTCGATAACTCCGGAACAGGGCCCAGTGGCCAGTACTTC

d_gene: TRBD1
v_gene: TRBV24-1
abundance: many
j_gene: TRBJ2-5
CDR3aa: CATSEKDRGPQETQYF
CDR3nt: TGTGCCACCAGTGAAAAAGACAGGGGCCCTCAAGAGACCCAGTACTTC

d_gene: -
v_gene: TRBV28
abundance: -
j_gene: TRBJ1-2
CDR3aa: CASSLYEQPNYGYTF
CDR3nt: TGTGCCAGCAGTTTATACGAACAACCTAACTATGGCTACACCTTC

d_gene: -
v_gene: TRBV6-1
abundance: -
j_gene: TRBJ1-3
CDR3aa: CASSLNRMSGNTIYF
CDR3nt: TGTGCCAGCAGCTTAAACAGGATGTCTGGAAACACCATATATTTT

d_gene: -
v_gene: TRBV5-4
abundance: few
j_gene: TRBJ1-2
CDR3aa: CASSIGQSNYGYTF
CDR3nt: TGTGCCAGCAGCATCGGACAGTCAAACTATGGCTACACCTTC

d_gene: TRBD2
v_gene: TRBV29-1
abundance: many
j_gene: TRBJ2-2
CDR3aa: CSVHGTSGEGELFF
CDR3nt: TGCAGCGTCCACGGGACTAGCGGGGAGGGGGAGCTGTTTTTT

d_gene: -
v_gene: TRBV5-1
abundance: many
j_gene: TRBJ2-3
CDR3aa: CASSLRQRSTDTQYF
CDR3nt: TGCGCCAGCAGCTTGAGACAGAGAAGCACAGATACGCAGTATTTT

d_gene: -
v_gene: TRBV3-1
abundance: -
j_gene: TRBJ2-7
CDR3aa: CASSGSNRGGRNEQYF
CDR3nt: TGTGCCAGCAGCGGGAGCAATAGGGGAGGTAGGAATGAGCAGTACTTC

d_gene: -
v_gene: TRBV28
abundance: -
j_gene: TRBJ2-1
CDR3aa: CASSGFGTFSYNERFF
CDR3nt: TGTGCCAGCAGCGGGTTCGGGACTTTCTCCTACAATGAGCGGTTCTTC

d_gene: -
v_gene: TRBV12-3/TRBV12-4
abundance: many
j_gene: TRBJ1-2
CDR3aa: CASSRGWGAASYGYTF
CDR3nt: TGTGCCAGCAGCCGAGGATGGGGGGCGGCTAGCTATGGCTACACCTTC

d_gene: TRBD1
v_gene: TRBV6-1
abundance: many
j_gene: TRBJ1-4
CDR3aa: CASSGLGQGSVLFF
CDR3nt: TGTGCCAGCAGTGGATTGGGACAGGGAAGTGTACTGTTTTTT

d_gene: -
v_gene: TRBV2
abundance: -
j_gene: TRBJ2-1
CDR3aa: CASSYYLYQWTTYNEQFF
CDR3nt: TGTGCCAGCAGTTACTACTTGTACCAGTGGACTACCTACAATGAGCAGTTCTTC

d_gene: -
v_gene: TRBV20-1
abundance: -
j_gene: TRBJ1-6
CDR3aa: CSAGPSEDSPLHF
CDR3nt: TGCAGTGCTGGCCCTAGCGAGGACTCACCCCTCCATTTT

d_gene: -
v_gene: TRBV11-2
abundance: many
j_gene: TRBJ1-1
CDR3aa: CASSFRPDTEAFF
CDR3nt: TGTGCCAGCAGCTTTCGGCCAGACACTGAAGCTTTCTTT

d_gene: -
v_gene: TRBV18
abundance: few
j_gene: TRBJ2-5
CDR3aa: CASSPRDSKETQYF
CDR3nt: TGTGCCAGCTCTCCACGGGACTCCAAAGAGACCCAGTACTTC